Sequencing of this T cell receptor beta chain was carried out in a study of CD8 T cells in ankylosing spondylitis. Study conclusions and caveats: Ankylosing spondylitis blood seemed to carry a telltale TCR beta motif made of under ten highly homologous variants.

TCRdb recomputed calls from the 5' RACE reads with MiXCR, one row per CDR3 protein. There are about 400,000 distinct CDR3 sequences in the sample; about 22% occur only once, and approximately 16% lies in the top ten. Only a few counts were recorded for this clonotype. Its cognate antigen is unknown. CDR1 and CDR2 from the germline V gene are ENHRY and SYGVKD. With V trimmed by 4 bases and J by 7 bases, 5 bases remained unmatched. The CDR3 loop spans 14 amino acids. The specimen sequenced was blood, either unsorted or a sorted T cell fraction (not recorded which). The source is a male donor with ankylosing spondylitis. The chain employs TRBV10-3 and TRBJ2-7; 12 bases line up with TRBD1. The CDR3 protein is CAISAGQGAEEQYF. In nucleotides, the CDR3 is TGTGCCATCAGTGCGGGACAGGGGGCTGAGGAGCAGTACTTC.